Below, 18 T cell receptor beta chains from the same sample are listed, as sequenced in a study of T cells in Graves' hyperthyroidism and ophthalmopathy. Amplification of TCR beta CDR3 regions was performed using RNA transcripts as template. Using the HTBI primer set, a first-round RT-PCR was run on the TCR CDR3. TCRdb reprocessed the multiplex PCR reads via MiXCR and lists one record per CDR3 protein. The repertoire holds over 200,000 distinct CDR3 sequences, with 13% to 15% as singletons. Sample: blood. All receptors derive from a woman in her thirties or forties with Graves' hyperthyroidism that later progressed to Graves' ophthalmopathy.

This clonotype was picked up many times. V gene TRBV28 combines with J gene TRBJ2-3, with D unresolved. The CDR3 extends over 15 amino acids. Germline CDR1 and CDR2: MDHEN and SYDVKM. The V end lost 9 bases, the J end lost 2 bases, and 18 bases lay between the germline ends. The CDR3 sequence: CASQPDGSNTDTQYF. The DNA of the CDR3 is TGTGCCAGTCAACCTGATGGATCGAACACAGATACGCAGTATTTT.

This clonotype was seen at least ten times. This rearrangement joins TRBV11-2 to TRBJ2-1; 8 bases fit TRBD2. This CDR3 spans 19 amino acids. V trimming: 1 base; J trimming: 4 bases; junction bases outside the gene matches: 15. The germline CDR1 and CDR2 sequences are SGHAT and FQNNGV. This chain's CDR3 is CASSLALGNSGVKYNEQFF. CDR3 nucleotide sequence: TGTGCCAGCAGCTTAGCCCTAGGGAATAGCGGGGTCAAATACAATGAGCAGTTCTTC.

This clonotype was seen many times. The V and J genes are TRBV6-2 or TRBV6-3 and TRBJ2-7; tentative D call: TRBD1 (6 bases). Trimming stripped 2 bases from V and 0 bases from J, with 8 bases between. The CDR3 contains 14 residues. CDR1 is MNHEY, CDR2 SVGEGT, per germline. CDR3 DNA sequence: TGTGCCAGCAGTTACCGGGACAACTCCTACGAGCAGTACTTC. The encoded protein is CASSYRDNSYEQYF.

As to this clonotype: This sequence may be a read error, since a much larger clone differs from it by one base. The chain couples TRBV19 to TRBJ2-4; no reliable D call. This CDR3 has 13 amino acids. V was trimmed by 5 bases and J by 4 bases, leaving 9 bases between them. Germline values: CDR1 LNHDA, CDR2 SQIVND (reference sequence). Written as DNA, the CDR3 is TGTGCCAGTAGTCCCCCCTGGAAAAACATTCAGTACTTC. Translation: CASSPPWKNIQYF.

With regard to this clonotype: A clone one base away is much larger, so this may be a read error. The chain carries TRBV30 and TRBJ1-5; TRBD1 is a possible D gene (5 bases). The CDR3 extends over 11 amino acids. Trimming left V 2 bases short and J 16 bases short, with 15 bases between. CDR1 and CDR2 (germline): GTSNPN, SVGIG (reference sequence). CDR3 DNA sequence: TGTGCCTGGAGTACAGGTCTGAACCACCATTTT. Encoded protein: CAWSTGLNHHF.

This clonotype was found a few times. The V gene is TRBV5-1, the J gene TRBJ2-2; 8 positions agree with TRBD1. Per germline, CDR1 SGHRS and CDR2 YFSETQ. The CDR3 is made up of 15 amino acids. V trimming: 5 bases; J trimming: 0 bases; junction bases outside the gene matches: 3. CDR3 nucleotides: TGCGCCAGCAGAGGACAGGGATCGAACACCGGGGAGCTGTTTTTT. It yields the protein CASRGQGSNTGELFF.

As regards this clonotype: At one end the junction does not follow the germline gene, possibly because of a read error. CDR3 bases: TGTGCCAGTAGTATTTGGGACGGAGCTAACTATGGCAACACCTTC. This codes for CASSIWDGANYGNTF. This sequence joins TRBV19 and TRBJ1-2, with D maybe TRBD1 (5 bases). The CDR3 contains 15 residues. Per germline, CDR1 LNHDA and CDR2 SQIVND (reference sequence).

This clonotype was seen repeatedly, ten times or more. V gene TRBV20-1 combines with J gene TRBJ2-7; 7 positions agree with TRBD2. The CDR3 runs to 13 residues. CDR1 is DFQATT and CDR2 is SNEGSKA in the germline V gene (reference sequence). The trim removed 6 bases at V and 6 bases at J, leaving 11 bases unmatched. The CDR3 region has the DNA TGCAGTGCCCCTAGCGGATCCTTCTCCGAGCAGTACTTC. Amino acids: CSAPSGSFSEQYF.

This clonotype occurred many times. The chain links TRBV27 to TRBJ1-1; D is uncertain. The CDR3 is 12 amino acids. Per the germline V gene, CDR1 is MNHEY and CDR2 is SMNVEV (reference sequence). V was pared by 6 bases and J by 0 bases, with 5 bases between. The DNA of the CDR3 is TGTGCCAGCAGAGGGATGAACACTGAAGCTTTCTTT. Its translation is CASRGMNTEAFF.

There are many counts of this clonotype. The chain combines TRBV3-1 with TRBJ1-1, with 7 bases matching TRBD1. The CDR3 runs 14 residues. From germline, CDR1 is LGHDT and CDR2 YNNKEL (reference sequence). With 3 bases clipped from V and 1 base from J, the junction kept 2 bases outside the gene matches. CDR3 residues: CASSQTGSNTEAFF. The CDR3, as DNA: TGTGCCAGCAGCCAGACAGGGTCGAACACTGAAGCTTTCTTT.

This clonotype was counted at least ten times. The chain employs TRBV20-1 and TRBJ1-2, with a possible D match to TRBD1 (6 bases). Germline CDR1 reads DFQATT; CDR2 reads SNEGSKA (reference sequence). Trimming removed 6 bases from V and 2 bases from J, with 16 bases in between. This CDR3 spans 14 amino acids. The CDR3 nucleotides read TGCAGTGCGCCCGGGACAAAGGCCAACTATGGCTACACCTTC. Amino acid sequence: CSAPGTKANYGYTF.

This clonotype was observed at least ten times. The chain is built from TRBV16 and TRBJ2-1; D uncertain. The CDR3 contains 14 residues. CDR1 is KGHSY and CDR2 is FQNENV in the germline V gene. Trimming cost V 0 bases and J 4 bases, with 7 bases left between them. CDR3 nucleotide sequence: TGTGCCAGCAGCCAATCAAGTGGATACAATGAGCAGTTCTTC. Translating gives CASSQSSGYNEQFF.

The DNA for the CDR3 is TGTGCCAGTAGTAGTAGGACGGGAAACTATGGCTACACCTTC. It yields the protein CASSSRTGNYGYTF. The chain carries TRBV19 and TRBJ1-2, with D uncertain. The CDR3 covers 14 residues. V was trimmed by 4 bases and J by 2 bases, leaving 11 bases between them. The germline V gene encodes CDR1 LNHDA and CDR2 SQIVND (reference sequence).

This clonotype was recorded many times. J is TRBJ2-2 and V is TRBV6-4, with 9 bases matching TRBD2. The CDR3 has 15 residues. J gave up 3 bases and V 7 bases, and 6 bases lay outside the gene matches. From germline, CDR1 is MRHNA and CDR2 SNTAGT. The CDR3 loop reads CASKGLAGDTGELFF. In DNA form, the CDR3 reads TGTGCCAGCAAGGGTTTAGCGGGAGACACCGGGGAGCTGTTTTTT.

V gene TRBV6-1 combines with J gene TRBJ2-5, with a tentative D call TRBD1 (6 bases). The germline V and J ends were trimmed by 6 bases and 8 bases, with 16 bases remaining between them. This CDR3 is 13 amino acids long. Germline lookup yields CDR1 MNHNS and CDR2 SASEGT. In DNA, the CDR3 is TGTGCCAGCAGCAATTACAGGGATGAAACCCAGTACTTC. Its translation is CASSNYRDETQYF.

This clonotype came up many times. The V and J genes are TRBV7-9 and TRBJ2-1; 10 nucleotides match TRBD1. The CDR3 is 18 residues long. Germline V gene data show CDR1 as SEHNR and CDR2 as FQNEAQ (reference sequence). V dropped 1 base and J dropped 5; count of bases not matched to a gene: 11. CDR3 protein: CASSLVPGQGPRDNEQFF. The CDR3 nucleotides read TGTGCCAGCAGCTTAGTTCCGGGACAGGGGCCGAGGGACAATGAGCAGTTCTTC.

This clonotype was counted at least ten times. The chain joins TRBV28 to TRBJ1-5; the match to TRBD1 covers 8 bases. Germline V CDR1 and CDR2: MDHEN, SYDVKM. The J segment lost 6 bases and the V segment lost 6 bases, leaving 4 bases of the junction unmatched. The CDR3 extends over 13 amino acids. In DNA form, the CDR3 reads TGTGCCAGCAGCCCGGACAGGGCTCAGCCCCAGCATTTT. Translated, it gives CASSPDRAQPQHF.

V is TRBV14 and J is TRBJ2-1; TRBD2 matches 16 bases. CDR1 is SGHDN and CDR2 is FVKESK in the germline V gene. V trimming: 3 bases; J trimming: 9 bases; junction bases outside the gene matches: 5. The CDR3 loop spans 16 amino acids. CDR3 loop: CASSQRGLAGGSEQFF. CDR3 nucleotide sequence: TGTGCCAGCAGCCAGAGGGGACTAGCGGGAGGGAGTGAGCAGTTCTTC.